A selection of T cell receptor beta chains follows, all from one sample in a study of T cell repertoires in cytomegalovirus infection. TCRdb independently ran MiXCR on the reads; one entry per CDR3 protein. The sample lists around 210,000 distinct CDR3 sequences, around 6.2% seen once, with under 7.5% in the top ten. The sequencing input was PBMCs. Receptors originate from a human donor in good health (CMV status not recorded). Some clones in this sample may be carry-over from other donors' samples. Each CDR3 is given with its conserved first and last residue. D genes are given only for firm matches. A row's size may be missing; if present it is once, few, many or a size class.

abundance	v_gene	d_gene	j_gene	len	CDR3nt	CDR3aa
many	TRBV7-2	.	TRBJ1-5	12	TGTGCCAGCAGTCAAAGCAATCAGCCCCAGCATTTT	CASSQSNQPQHF
many	TRBV14	.	TRBJ1-1	14	TGTGCCAGCAGTCTCGGGTTGGGTTTCACTGAAGCTTTCTTT	CASSLGLGFTEAFF
many	TRBV20-1	TRBD1	TRBJ1-4	13	TGCAGTGCTCCCGGGACAGTTGGTGAAAAACTGTTTTTT	CSAPGTVGEKLFF
.	TRBV2	.	TRBJ2-3	13	TGTGCCGGCACTAAGGGGGACACAGATACGCAGTATTTT	CAGTKGDTDTQYF
.	TRBV7-2	TRBD2	TRBJ2-1	16	TGTGCCAGCAGCCTCCGACTAGCGGGGGGGGGCAATGAGCAGTTCTTC	CASSLRLAGGGNEQFF
many	TRBV20-1	.	TRBJ2-7	19	TGCAGTTCCAACTCCTTAATATTATCGGTTGAGGGATACTCCTACGAGCAGTACTTC	CSSNSLILSVEGYSYEQYF
many	TRBV5-8	.	TRBJ1-2	13	TGTGCCAGCAGACCGACAGACAGCTTCGGCTACACCTTC	CASRPTDSFGYTF
many	TRBV7-2	.	TRBJ1-5	12	TGTGCCAGCAGCTTAGATAATCAGCCCCAGCATTTT	CASSLDNQPQHF
many	TRBV28	.	TRBJ1-2	13	TGTGCCAGCAGTCAAGCAGGGAACTATGGCTACACCTTC	CASSQAGNYGYTF
many	TRBV5-1	TRBD2	TRBJ2-1	15	TGCGCCAGCAGCTTCCTAGCGGGGGCGGGCAATGAGCAGTTCTTC	CASSFLAGAGNEQFF
.	TRBV19	.	TRBJ1-5	13	TGTGCCAGTAGTACGGATTCAGGGGAAGCCCAGCATTTT	CASSTDSGEAQHF
many	TRBV7-2	.	TRBJ2-2	12	TGTGCCAGCAGCTTAGTCTCCGGGGAGCTGTTTTTT	CASSLVSGELFF
many	TRBV7-9	.	TRBJ1-2	15	TGTGCCAGCAGCTTAGGGGGGATACCTAACTATGGCTACACCTTC	CASSLGGIPNYGYTF
many	TRBV6-2/TRBV6-3	.	TRBJ2-5	15	TGTGCCAGCAGTTACGGTAAAGCCTACCAAGAGACCCAGTACTTC	CASSYGKAYQETQYF
.	TRBV5-5	.	TRBJ2-2	14	TGTGCCAGCACGAGACCACTGAACACCGGGGAGCTGTTTTTT	CASTRPLNTGELFF